The next 25 T cell receptor beta chains were all read from a single sample in a study of chemoradiotherapy in HPV16-positive cancers. Using immunoSEQ multiplex PCR, the repertoire was profiled, and TCRdb retains in-frame clones only, with some absent. The top ten clones hold around a fifth of a sample with just over 25,000 clones, around 94% of them seen once. The sequences come from blood, collected from a patient who underwent chemoradiotherapy. The receptors shown here come from a human donor with HPV-associated anogenital cancer.

The rearrangement uses TRBV7-9 and TRBJ2-3, with 8 bases identical to TRBD2. Germline values: CDR1 SEHNR, CDR2 FQNEAQ (reference sequence). J lost 7 bases, V lost 4 bases, and 10 bases had no gene match. The CDR3 is 15 amino acids. This chain's CDR3 is CASSWTGTSGNTQYF. CDR3 coding DNA: TGTGCCAGCAGCTGGACCGGGACTAGTGGGAATACGCAGTATTTT.

V and J are TRBV2 and TRBJ2-1; 14 bases map to TRBD2. There are 16 residues in the CDR3. After removal of 5 bases from V and 4 bases from J, the junction contained 4 bases not matched to a gene. CDR1 and CDR2 (germline): SNHLY, FYNNEI. CDR3 sequence reads: CASSSRTSGRYNEQFF. CDR3 DNA: TGTGCCAGCAGTAGCCGGACTAGCGGGAGGTACAATGAGCAGTTCTTC.

This sequence joins TRBV9 and TRBJ2-1; 9 bases align to TRBD2. J gave up 4 bases and V 0 bases, and 11 bases lay outside the gene matches. Germline loops: CDR1 SGDLS, CDR2 YYNGEE. The CDR3 covers 18 residues. CDR3 protein: CASSVAATGGGVYNEQFF. In DNA form, the CDR3 reads TGTGCCAGCAGCGTAGCTGCTACGGGCGGGGGGGTGTACAATGAGCAGTTCTTC. The whole variable domain, remainder taken from reference TRBV9 and TRBJ2-1, is DSGVTQTPKHLITATGQRVTLRCSPRSGDLSVYWYQQSLDQGLQFLIQYYNGEERAKGNILERFSAQQFPDLHSELNLSSLELGDSALYFCASSVAATGGGVYNEQFFGPGTRLTVL.

The CDR3 reads CASSILALNSPLHF. CDR3 coding DNA: TGTGCCAGTAGTATCTTGGCTTTAAATTCACCCCTCCACTTT. The chain has TRBV19 and TRBJ1-6; D is undetermined. V was cut by 3 bases and J by 7 bases, with 10 bases left in between. CDR1 is LNHDA and CDR2 is SQIVND in the germline V gene (reference sequence). CDR3 size: 14 residues.

V gene TRBV18 combines with J gene TRBJ1-5; perhaps TRBD1 as D (5 bases). Between the trimmed V and J ends, which lost 8 bases and 1 base, there was a span of 9 bases. The CDR3 loop spans 13 amino acids. Per germline, CDR1 KGHSH and CDR2 LQKENI. CDR3 coding DNA: TGTGCCAGCGCCTGGGACAGCAATCAGCCCCAGCATTTT. As protein: CASAWDSNQPQHF.

V gene TRBV7-2 combines with J gene TRBJ2-7; 7 nucleotides agree with TRBD2. This CDR3 is built from 13 residues. V lost 2 bases and J lost 3; bases outside the gene matches: 1. Per the germline V gene, CDR1 is SGHTA and CDR2 is FQGNSA. The chain's CDR3 is CASSLRTSYEQYF. In nucleotides, the CDR3 is TGTGCCAGCAGCTTAAGGACTAGCTACGAGCAGTACTTC.

This clone was found a few times. CDR3 in amino acids: CASSDGGKPEAFF. CDR3 sequence (DNA): TGCGCCAGCAGCGATGGGGGTAAACCCGAAGCTTTCTTT. V is TRBV5-1 and J is TRBJ1-1; D is possibly TRBD1 (5 bases). The length of the CDR3 is 13 residues. V was shortened by 4 bases and J by 8 bases, with 15 bases between the two germline ends. CDR1 and CDR2 (germline): SGHRS, YFSETQ.

The chain couples TRBV5-1 to TRBJ2-1; 10 positions agree with TRBD2. V was clipped by 4 bases and J by 7 bases; unmatched bases: 8. CDR3 length: 15 residues. Looked up from germline, CDR1 is SGHRS and CDR2 is YFSETQ. CDR3 in amino acids: CASSERGGPTNEQFF. In nucleotides, the CDR3 is TGCGCCAGCAGCGAGCGGGGGGGACCCACTAATGAGCAGTTCTTC.

This chain links TRBV6-5 with TRBJ1-1; D perhaps matches TRBD1 (6 bases). Germline CDR1 and CDR2: MNHEY and SVGAGI. This CDR3 region has 14 residues. The V end lost 5 bases, the J end lost 4 bases, and 14 bases lay between the germline ends. The CDR3 DNA is TGTGCCAGCAGTAGGGGGGAAAGTGGCACTGAAGCTTTCTTT. It is translated as CASSRGESGTEAFF.

In this sample, this clone turned up once. This chain links TRBV28 with TRBJ2-7; D is possibly TRBD1 (6 bases). This CDR3 is built from 14 residues. The germline gives CDR1 MDHEN, CDR2 SYDVKM. V was pared by 2 bases and J by 8 bases, with 16 bases between. CDR3 bases: TGTGCCAGCAGTTTAAGGCAGGGGAGTGTAAAGCAGTACTTC. It is translated as CASSLRQGSVKQYF.

The chain links TRBV2 to TRBJ1-3, with D possibly being TRBD1 (6 bases). The ends were cut back, 7 bases at V and 0 bases at J, with 10 bases in the middle. CDR3 length equals 14 residues. CDR1 is SNHLY and CDR2 is FYNNEI in the germline V gene. The CDR3 spells CASKGHSSGNTIYF. The CDR3 region has the DNA TGTGCCAGCAAGGGACACAGCTCTGGAAACACCATATATTTT.

The V call is TRBV28, the J call TRBJ2-7, with TRBD1 matching over 9 bases. CDR3 length equals 14 residues. V dropped 8 bases and J dropped 7; count of bases not matched to a gene: 12. The germline CDR1 and CDR2 sequences are MDHEN and SYDVKM. DNA of the CDR3: TGTGCCAGCTATCCTGGGGACAGGGCCGGAGAGCAGTACTTC. Translated, it gives CASYPGDRAGEQYF.

This sequence joins TRBV4-1 and TRBJ2-1, with 8 bases identical to TRBD1. The CDR3 extends over 15 amino acids. Per the germline V gene, CDR1 is MGHRA and CDR2 is YSYEKL. Trimming cost V 4 bases and J 7 bases; bases outside gene matches: 9. CDR3 residues: CASSPWTGIENEQFF. The CDR3 coding sequence is TGCGCCAGCAGCCCTTGGACAGGGATTGAGAATGAGCAGTTCTTC.

V and J are TRBV4-1 and TRBJ2-5; 7 nucleotides align to TRBD2. CDR1 MGHRA and CDR2 YSYEKL come from the germline V gene. V dropped 4 bases and J dropped 3; count of bases not matched to a gene: 5. The CDR3 length is 14 residues. Here the CDR3 DNA reads TGCGCCAGCAGCCGGCCGGGGGGAAAAGAGACCCAGTACTTC. Its translation: CASSRPGGKETQYF.

Details on this clone: Compared with germline, one end of the junction differs, possibly owing to a read error. The chain couples TRBV2 to TRBJ2-1, with no clear D. Germline CDR1 and CDR2: SNHLY and FYNNEI. The CDR3 totals 13 residues. The chain's CDR3 is CASREDLYNEQFF. CDR3 in DNA: TGTGCCAGCAGGGAAGACCTTTACAATGAGCAGTTCTTC.

The V call is TRBV11-2, the J call TRBJ2-2; either TRBD1 or TRBD2 may fit D (5 bases each). The ends were cut back, 1 base at V and 4 bases at J, with 13 bases in the middle. The CDR3 has 16 residues. The germline V gene has CDR1 SGHAT and CDR2 FQNNGV. The CDR3 bases are TGTGCCAGCAGCTTAGTCCGTAGGGGACGCACCGGGGAGCTGTTTTTT. It codes for CASSLVRRGRTGELFF.

The chain recombines TRBV10-2 with TRBJ2-3, with TRBD2 matching 14 bases. Germline V gene sequence: CDR1 WSHSY, CDR2 SAAADI. The CDR3 covers 16 residues. J gave up 3 bases and V 9 bases, and 8 bases lay outside the gene matches. CDR3 sequence reads: CASSWGLAGVTDTQYF. In nucleotides, the CDR3 is TGCGCCAGTTCTTGGGGACTAGCGGGGGTGACAGATACGCAGTATTTT.

CDR3 amino acids: CASSLTDNQPQHF. In DNA, the CDR3 is TGTGCCAGCAGCTTGACGGACAATCAGCCCCAGCATTTT. The gene calls are TRBV7-9 and TRBJ1-5; D remains ambiguous. Germline V lookup: CDR1 SEHNR, CDR2 FQNEAQ (reference sequence). The CDR3 contains 13 residues. V gave up 3 bases and J gave up 3 bases, with 6 bases separating them.

This clone was seen more than once but under ten times. The chain uses TRBV6-1 and TRBJ1-5; weak D call: TRBD1 (6 bases). The CDR3 runs 14 residues. The germline gives CDR1 MNHNS, CDR2 SASEGT. The germline V and J ends were trimmed by 3 bases and 8 bases, with 14 bases remaining between them. This CDR3 is CASSERDTGKPQHF. CDR3 coding DNA: TGTGCCAGCAGTGAGAGGGACACCGGGAAGCCCCAGCATTTT.

The rearrangement uses TRBV7-2 and TRBJ2-5; 9 bases are shared with TRBD2. V shed 2 bases and J 4 bases; nucleotides not matched to a gene: 8. The CDR3 has 16 residues. Looked up from germline, CDR1 is SGHTA and CDR2 is FQGNSA. The DNA of the CDR3 is TGTGCCAGCAGCTTACGAGCGGGAGGCTTCCCAGAGACCCAGTACTTC. Its protein is CASSLRAGGFPETQYF.

V is TRBV7-9 and J is TRBJ2-1; D possibly matches TRBD1 or TRBD2 (5 bases each). V was clipped by 5 bases and J by 10 bases, with 15 bases between them. CDR1 SEHNR and CDR2 FQNEAQ come from the germline V gene (reference sequence). This CDR3 comprises 13 residues. Here the CDR3 DNA reads TGTGCCAGCAGCCCTATCCGGGACCCCGAGCAGTTCTTC. Amino acids: CASSPIRDPEQFF.

The chain combines TRBV6-1 with TRBJ1-6, with TRBD1 matching 7 bases. CDR1 is MNHNS, CDR2 SASEGT, per germline. The CDR3 contains 17 residues. V shed 2 bases, J shed 15 bases, and the junction held 19 bases outside the gene matches. This CDR3 reads CASSEKITGDRPRRLHF. CDR3 in DNA: TGTGCCAGCAGTGAAAAGATAACAGGGGATCGCCCCAGACGCCTCCACTTT.

The V gene is TRBV19, the J gene TRBJ2-2, with D perhaps given as TRBD1 or TRBD2 (5 bases each). Trimming took 7 bases from V and 3 from J, leaving 15 bases between them. The CDR3 contains 15 residues. The germline gives CDR1 LNHDA, CDR2 SQIVND (reference sequence). The CDR3, as DNA: TGTGCCAGTAAAACCCCCGGGACGGACACCGGGGAGCTGTTTTTT. This sequence encodes CASKTPGTDTGELFF.

The rearrangement links TRBV5-1 to TRBJ1-3; D perhaps matches TRBD1 (6 bases). This CDR3 has 14 amino acids. V lost 2 bases and J lost 6, with 12 bases in between. The germline CDR1 and CDR2 sequences are SGHRS and YFSETQ. CDR3 DNA: TGCGCCAGCAGCTTACAGGGTGAGGCAAACACCATATATTTT. Its translation: CASSLQGEANTIYF. The entire variable domain, with the rest obtained from reference TRBV5-1 and TRBJ1-3, is as follows: KAGVTQTPRYLIKTRGQQVTLSCSPISGHRSVSWYQQTPGQGLQFLFEYFSETQRNKGNFPGRFSGRQFSNSRSEMNVSTLELGDSALYLCASSLQGEANTIYFGEGSWLTVV.

This chain uses TRBV29-1 with TRBJ2-7, with 9 bases lining up with TRBD2. The CDR3 runs to 15 residues. Germline V lookup: CDR1 SQVTM, CDR2 ANQGSEA. Germline trimming cut 4 bases from V and 1 base from J; bases unmatched to any gene: 8. The chain's CDR3 is CSVVLAGHISYEQYF. For the CDR3, the DNA is TGCAGCGTTGTCCTAGCGGGACACATTTCCTACGAGCAGTACTTC.